This paragraph reports one TCR beta chain. Its cognate antigen has yet to be identified. No base qualities exist here, and no much larger clone lies one base off it. These data are taken from a study of shared clonotypes between healthy human individuals (dated by TCRdb to about 2020). In the study overall: A few men and two women, aged 18 to 49 years, made up the cohort. Leukapheresis yielded between about 0.85 and 10 billion PBMCs per donor. The study deeply sequenced blood TCR repertoires of about five healthy adults to estimate repertoire size and the extent of clonotype sharing between individuals. For each donor, CD4 naive and CD4 memory were each run on three plates, CD8 naive on two plates, and CD8 memory on one plate. To increase sequencing depth and limit assay-specific biases, TCR repertoire library preparation and sequencing were carried out by different laboratories using diverse techniques.

Using the deep immunoSEQ assay, TCR CDR3 regions were amplified from genomic DNA by multiplex PCR. For each cell subset, the extracted genomic DNA was distributed evenly across all wells of several immunoSEQ 96-well plates, and each plate served as one replicate. For sorted subsets, 150 to 250 ng genomic DNA, equal to 30,000 or so T cell genomes, was loaded into each replicate PCR. Purified libraries were measured with a Qubit 3.0 fluorometer, size-checked on a Bioanalyzer 2100, and measured again with the KAPA Library Quantification kit. Each immunoSEQ 96-well plate was sequenced on its own single-read 150-cycle Illumina NextSeq 550 flow cell. The source study handled its data this way. The immunoSEQ output contained only junctional sequences without quality scores, so filtering could not match that applied to full-length reads. Sequences were annotated with PyIR, a Python wrapper for IgBLAST v1.9, and V/J genes and CDR3 were assigned using IMGT germline references. Reads were removed for weak V/J assignments (E-value above 1e-6), missing CDR3, stop codons, out-of-frame junctions, or ambiguous translated residues. V3J clonotypes were defined by identical inferred V gene, J gene, and CDR3 amino acid sequence. The percentage overlap between two repertoires was calculated by dividing the number of shared unique clonotypes by the size of the smaller repertoire. RTK rarefaction, the Chao1 estimator, and Recon v2.1 estimates of unobserved clonotypes were used to assess repertoire richness. Generation probabilities were computed with OLGA for all TCRbeta clonotypes obtained by the gDNA method from several donors. TCRdb's version of the immuneACCESS table is confined to in-frame rearrangements and falls short of the full clone set. An unresolved V gene accounts for under half of the shortfall where checked; the remainder is of unknown origin. V and J calls and clone size are copied from that table; D and trimming were computed from the DNA. Here the sample has over a million clones; around 82% occur a single time. The ten largest account for 0.5% to 0.65% of the sample.

Here is what the overall study found, with its caveats: Sampling was restricted to blood, and TCR repertoires in tissues likely differ from the TCR repertoires found in blood. Higher generation probabilities were observed for clonotypes shared by all four sorted-subset donors than for non-shared clonotypes. Naive subsets generally had larger estimated clonotype richness than memory subsets did. The genetic and exposure-history diversity represented was limited by the small number of donors. Pairwise subsampling led to the expectation that sequencing depth would affect the degree of clonotype sharing among donors. About 5% of naive CD4, 3.5% of naive CD8, roughly 2.4% of memory CD4, and 0.4% of memory CD8 clonotypes were shared across four donors. Rarefaction of sorted-subset datasets indicated incomplete sequencing despite the large sequencing depth.

The donors were healthy, HIV-negative adults who had no recently reported acute infections or vaccinations. Every donor was a Caucasian adult living in Nashville, Tennessee, USA. CD4+ T cells were enriched by magnetic negative selection; naive cells were then positively selected on CD45RA, and the negative fraction formed the memory subset. After blood collection by leukapheresis, PBMCs were isolated using Ficoll-Histopaque density gradient centrifugation and then cryopreserved in the vapor phase of liquid nitrogen. Purity and quantity of every magnetically sorted T cell population were checked by analytical flow cytometry. From each sorted fraction, genomic DNA was isolated and quantified by UV absorbance on a Nanodrop 2000c. Material for sequencing was memory CD4+ T cells from PBMCs. The sample's cell subset or site label, decoded: CD45RA-negative fraction. The receptor comes from a man aged 18 to 29 in good health. Some clones in this sample may be carry-over from other donors' samples.

CDR3 protein: CASRGGSGYTDTQYF. The bases read TGTGCCAGCAGGGGTGGTAGCGGCTACACAGATACGCAGTATTTT. The chain is made from TRBV6-1 and TRBJ2-3; the D region possibly corresponds to TRBD2 (6 bases align). The CDR3 measures 15 amino acids from cysteine to phenylalanine. The DNA shown is the 45-base CDR3, in frame from base 1. CDR1 and CDR2, looked up from the germline V gene, are MNHNS and SASEGT. The trim is 6 bases for V and 2 bases for J, with a gap of 15 bases between the germline ends.